This paragraph covers one TCR beta chain sequence. This clonotype was found many times. Its antigen remains undetermined. The sample holds no much larger clone one base away, and base qualities are not on file. The record originates from a study of regulatory T cells in long-lasting Graves disease (dated by TCRdb to about 2021). In the study overall: To count as having persistent Graves' disease, a patient had to have received antithyroid drug treatment for over 5 years with TSH receptor autoantibodies remaining persistently positive. A total of 33 samples were covered by TCR sequencing, comprising around 13 persistent and roughly 20 newly diagnosed Graves' disease patients. Persistent Graves' disease patients were compared with newly diagnosed Graves' disease patients by peripheral blood TCR sequencing and RNA sequencing. The study was conducted in China and was registered as a clinical trial. Persistent Graves' disease patients in the clinical cohort had taken antithyroid drugs for around 10 years on average.

The sample's time point label is to be understood as: persistent/refractory GD, antithyroid drugs over 5 years with positive TRAb. For both TCR sequencing and RNA sequencing, RNA was extracted from PBMCs using TRIzol. Graves' disease was diagnosed according to American Thyroid Association guidelines. The patients came from an endocrinology department in Xi'an, China. From each patient, around 9 milliliters of peripheral blood was collected into an EDTA anticoagulant tube. PBMCs were isolated by Ficoll Paque Plus density gradient separation without further T cell sorting. An Agilent 2100 Bioanalyzer and agarose gel were used to check RNA quality, and a NanoDrop 2000 was used to measure RNA concentration. Broader findings and caveats from the paper: Sequencing and analysis were restricted to the TCR beta chain. The small sample size was acknowledged by the authors as a limitation that may reduce accuracy. Peripheral blood alone was examined, since thyroid tissue, which constituted the primary lesion, could not be accessed. Patients with persistent disease shared more public clonotypes (around 2,500) than newly diagnosed patients did (about 970). Persistent disease showed preferential use of TRBV28, TRBJ1-2 and TRBJ2-5, whereas newly diagnosed disease favored TRBV20-1 and TRBJ2-1. Compared with newly diagnosed patients, persistent Graves' disease patients had lower TCR Shannon entropy and fewer highly expanded clones, which suggests clonal expansion.

The method behind the library was multiplex PCR. The sequencer was an Illumina HiSeq 4000. iRepertoire HTBI primers and Arm-PCR amplification of CDR3 regions were used to construct TCR beta libraries. Gel purification was performed on PCR products prior to sequencing. The authors' analysis ran thus. Across samples, around 62 TRBV and approximately 15 TRBJ segments were identified and used for gene usage analysis of CDR3 amino acid clonotypes. COPE and FqMerger were used to merge the filtered high-quality paired reads into contigs. BLAST was used to align contigs to the IMGT TRBV, TRBD and TRBJ reference genes, and CDR3 was defined following IMGT. Clonotypes above 0.1% frequency were classified as highly expanded clones. Shannon entropy was used to measure repertoire diversity, and the Gini coefficient was used to measure V-J evenness. A clonotype was considered public if more than one individual shared it. The public reads were run again by TCRdb, first through fastp at Q25 and then through MiXCR, and only productive beta chains were kept. Each record represents a unique CDR3 protein, reported with the most common genes and DNA among its rows. TCRdb, not the original authors, processed these V and J calls. This sample is represented by about 470,000 distinct CDR3 sequences; roughly 20% of them were singletons. The top ten hold 7.8% of the sample.

Taken from the germline V gene, the CDR1 and CDR2 loops are SGHRS and YFSETQ. Relative to germline, V is 4 bases shorter and J is 8 bases shorter, with 15 bases between their ends. Including the terminal cysteine and phenylalanine, the CDR3 comprises 13 residues. Only the CDR3 DNA is retained, 39 bases long and in frame from the first base. The sample in question was peripheral blood mononuclear cells (PBMCs), obtained when the disease was refractory, from a patient treated with antithyroid drugs. The clonotype originates from a female donor with Graves disease. Here the chain combines TRBV5-1 and TRBJ1-2; TRBD1 could be the D gene, as 6 bases match. The nucleotide sequence is TGCGCCAGCAGCCTAGGAACAGGGCTCGGCTACACCTTC. This codes for CASSLGTGLGYTF.